These 3 T cell receptor beta chains originate from one sample sequenced in a study of blood T cells in healthy people across ages. For the second PCR, which ran for roughly 6 to 12 cycles, a sample-barcoded 5' primer and a J-beta primer mix were used. TCRdb re-called the 5' RACE reads through MiXCR, storing one row per CDR3 protein. Of 1.4 million to 1.5 million distinct CDR3 sequences listed, 42% are singletons. Sequencing was done on a sample of blood. The receptors stem from a young woman in good health.

This clonotype has more than one count but fewer than ten. The chain recombines TRBV20-1 with TRBJ2-1; D ambiguous. Trimming shortened V by 7 bases and J by 0 bases, and 10 bases separated the two germline ends. Per the germline V gene, CDR1 is DFQATT and CDR2 is SNEGSKA (reference sequence). This CDR3 region has 13 residues. The CDR3 loop reads CSVTGDSYNEQFF. The CDR3 region has the DNA TGCAGTGTTACGGGCGACTCCTACAATGAGCAGTTCTTC.

The CDR3 DNA sequence: TGTGCCAGCAGTATAGGGGCAACTAATGAAAAACTGTTTTTT. Translating it yields CASSIGATNEKLFF. The chain carries TRBV6-6 and TRBJ1-4; TRBD1 might be the D (5 bases). Germline V gene lookup returns CDR1 MNHNY and CDR2 SVGAGI (reference sequence). With 5 bases removed from V and 0 bases from J, the gap between germline ends came to 7 bases. This CDR3 is built from 14 residues.

The J gene is TRBJ2-7, the V gene TRBV6-1; D could derive from TRBD1 or TRBD2 (5 bases each). CDR1 MNHNS and CDR2 SASEGT come from the germline V gene. The V end was cut by 0 bases, the J end by 3 bases, with 12 bases between. The CDR3 runs to 15 residues. This CDR3 is CASSEALGAIYEQYF. The DNA for the CDR3 is TGTGCCAGCAGTGAAGCGCTCGGGGCTATCTACGAGCAGTACTTC.